This T cell receptor (beta chain) came from a study of blood T cell repertoires in COVID-19. About the study: COVID-19 samples, acute and convalescent, were from the United States, Italy and Spain. Sources were T cells, B-cell-depleted T cells, or PBMCs; the material itself was cDNA or gDNA.

As processed by the authors: Estimation of nucleated cell counts was performed using reference gene primer amplification. Assay used: immunoSEQ multiplex PCR; TCRdb lists only in-frame clones, some missing. V and J calls and clone size are those listed in that table; D and trimming were worked out from the DNA. The top ten clones hold 0.95% to 1.5% of a sample with roughly 170,000 clones, around 85% of them seen once. This clone was picked up a small number of times. Germline V CDR1 and CDR2: SGHNT, YYREEE (reference sequence). Between the trimmed V and J ends, which lost 3 bases and 5 bases, there was a span of 15 bases. This CDR3 contains 16 residues.

The TCR comes from a man between 60 and 75 years old who had recovered from COVID-19. This chain connects TRBV5-4 to TRBJ1-6, with D maybe TRBD1 (5 bases). The sequenced sample was peripheral blood. CDR3 DNA: TGTGCCAGCAGCTCCGCTCAGGGAATTCATAATTCACCCCTCCACTTT. It translates to CASSSAQGIHNSPLHF.